The 10 T cell receptor beta chains presented below share a single source sample, sequenced in a study of patients and donors after allogeneic stem cell transplantation. MiXCR, applied by TCRdb to the RT-PCR reads, yields one record per CDR3 protein. The data contain tens of thousands of distinct CDR3 sequences, around a quarter of them singletons. The sequencing sample was made of blood, either unsorted or a sorted T cell fraction (not recorded which). Receptor source: a human donor who was either an allogeneic HSCT recipient or a stem cell or donor lymphocyte infusion donor (not recorded which). It is not recorded whose cells these are; they may come from a transplant donor.

The V call is TRBV7-9, the J call TRBJ2-1; 7 bases align to TRBD2. V was clipped by 0 bases and J by 5 bases; unmatched bases: 7. The CDR3 has 16 residues. Germline loops: CDR1 SEHNR, CDR2 FQNEAQ (reference sequence). CDR3 sequence (DNA): TGTGCCAGCAGCTTAGCTTCCGGACTAGAAGACAATGAGCAGTTCTTC. It yields the protein CASSLASGLEDNEQFF. The entire variable domain, with the rest obtained from reference TRBV7-9 and TRBJ2-1, is as follows: DTGVSQNPRHKITKRGQNVTFRCDPISEHNRLYWYRQTLGQGPEFLTYFQNEAQLEKSRLLSDRFSAERPKGSFSTLEIQRTEQGDSAMYLCASSLASGLEDNEQFFGPGTRLTVL.

The chain has TRBV5-1 and TRBJ2-5, with TRBD1 identical over 9 bases. The CDR3 loop spans 14 amino acids. Losses at the gene ends were 4 bases for V and 5 bases for J; bases not matched to a gene: 6. The germline gives CDR1 SGHRS, CDR2 YFSETQ. The DNA for the CDR3 is TGCGCCAGCAGCCCATTGGGGACAGGGGAGACCCAGTACTTC. Translated: CASSPLGTGETQYF.

The V gene is TRBV2, the J gene TRBJ2-4; unclear D gene. CDR3 length: 19 residues. Germline V gene lookup returns CDR1 SNHLY and CDR2 FYNNEI. V was cut by 6 bases and J by 0 bases, with 24 bases left in between. CDR3 in amino acids: CASSRPGSLTTVAKNIQYF. The DNA for the CDR3 is TGTGCCAGCAGCCGCCCCGGTAGCCTAACTACAGTAGCCAAAAACATTCAGTACTTC.

This clonotype appeared a few times. V and J are TRBV5-6 and TRBJ1-3; a possible D gene is TRBD1 (5 bases). Between the trimmed V and J ends, which lost 1 base and 5 bases, there was a span of 10 bases. The CDR3 consists of 14 residues. Germline lookup yields CDR1 SGHDT and CDR2 YYEEEE. CDR3 in amino acids: CASSLRPGRNTIYF. DNA for the CDR3: TGTGCCAGCAGCTTGCGTCCAGGGAGAAACACCATATATTTT.

The table lists this clonotype with a few counts. The V call is TRBV15, the J call TRBJ1-1; 9 nucleotides agree with TRBD1. Trimming took 4 bases from V and 4 from J; bases not matched to a gene: 10. CDR1 and CDR2 (germline): LNHNV, YYDKDF (reference sequence). The CDR3 spans 16 residues. The chain's CDR3 is CATSTYADRGGTEAFF. The CDR3 DNA sequence: TGTGCCACCAGCACTTATGCGGACAGGGGAGGCACTGAAGCTTTCTTT. The full variable domain, rest sourced from reference TRBV15 and TRBJ1-1, is DAMVIQNPRYQVTQFGKPVTLSCSQTLNHNVMYWYQQKSSQAPKLLFHYYDKDFNNEADTPDNFQSRRPNTSFCFLDIRSPGLGDTAMYLCATSTYADRGGTEAFFGQGTRLTVV.

This clonotype rates as medium-sized. The genes are TRBV12-3 or TRBV12-4 and TRBJ2-1, with D possibly TRBD2 on 5 matching bases. The germline V and J ends were trimmed by 2 bases and 2 bases, with 16 bases remaining between them. CDR3 length equals 17 residues. Written as DNA, the CDR3 is TGTGCCAGCAGTTTAAGGGCTAGCTCAGGCGCCTACAATGAGCAGTTCTTC. Translating it yields CASSLRASSGAYNEQFF.

This chain links TRBV13 with TRBJ2-5, with D perhaps TRBD1 or TRBD2 (5 bases each). Germline loops: CDR1 PRHDT, CDR2 FYEKMQ (reference sequence). V was clipped by 2 bases and J by 6 bases, with 10 bases between them. This CDR3 contains 13 residues. In DNA form, the CDR3 reads TGTGCCAGCAGCTTATTGGGGGAACAGACCCAGTACTTC. It encodes CASSLLGEQTQYF.

This clonotype has a handful of counts. This rearrangement joins TRBV18 to TRBJ2-5; D is uncertain. Germline V gives CDR1 KGHSH, CDR2 LQKENI. V dropped 0 bases and J dropped 2 bases, with 7 bases sitting between them. CDR3 length equals 14 residues. In nucleotides, the CDR3 is TGTGCCAGCTCACCACCGAGGCTTCAAGAGACCCAGTACTTC. Amino acids: CASSPPRLQETQYF.

This clonotype turned up a few times. The chain links TRBV7-8 to TRBJ1-1; 7 bases match TRBD1. Trimming cost V 1 base and J 11 bases; bases outside gene matches: 13. This CDR3 region has 15 residues. Germline CDR1 and CDR2: SGHVS and FQNEAQ. CDR3: CASSLVGQEWGVAFF. The CDR3 DNA reads TGTGCCAGCAGCTTAGTCGGACAGGAGTGGGGGGTGGCTTTCTTT.

The table lists this clonotype with a few counts. This chain joins TRBV24-1 and TRBJ2-1; 13 bases are shared with TRBD2. CDR1 is KGHDR and CDR2 is SFDVKD in the germline V gene. The ends lost 3 bases at V and 4 bases at J; junction bases unmatched: 2. This CDR3 has 16 residues. DNA for the CDR3: TGTGCCACCAGTGATGAACTAGCGGGAGGGTACAATGAGCAGTTCTTC. Protein product: CATSDELAGGYNEQFF.